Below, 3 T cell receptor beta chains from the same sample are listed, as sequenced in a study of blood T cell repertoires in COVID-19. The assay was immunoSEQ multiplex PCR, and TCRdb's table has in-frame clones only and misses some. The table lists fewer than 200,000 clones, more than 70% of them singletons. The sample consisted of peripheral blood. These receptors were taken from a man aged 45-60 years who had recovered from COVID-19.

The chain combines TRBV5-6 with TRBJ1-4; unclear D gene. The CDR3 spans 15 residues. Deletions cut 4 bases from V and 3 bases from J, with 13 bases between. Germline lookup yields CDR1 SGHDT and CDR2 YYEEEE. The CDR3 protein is CASSEAGSSNEKLFF. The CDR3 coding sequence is TGTGCCAGCAGCGAAGCGGGGTCGTCTAATGAAAAACTGTTTTTT.

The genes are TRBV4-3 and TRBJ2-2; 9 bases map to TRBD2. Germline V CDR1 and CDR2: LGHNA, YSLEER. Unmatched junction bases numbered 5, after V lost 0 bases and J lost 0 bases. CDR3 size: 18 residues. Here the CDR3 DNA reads TGCGCCAGCAGCCAAGATCCAGCGGGGGGTGCGAACACCGGGGAGCTGTTTTTT. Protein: CASSQDPAGGANTGELFF.

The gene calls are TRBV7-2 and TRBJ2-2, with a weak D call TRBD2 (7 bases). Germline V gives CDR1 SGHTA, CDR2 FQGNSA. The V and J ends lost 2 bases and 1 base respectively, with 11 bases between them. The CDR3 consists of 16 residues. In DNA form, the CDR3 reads TGTGCCAGCAGCTTATTAGGGGGGGTGAACACCGGGGAGCTGTTTTTT. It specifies CASSLLGGVNTGELFF.